The present TCR beta chain was sequenced within a study of T cells after yellow fever vaccination. CDR1 and CDR2 (germline): SEHNR, FQNEAQ (reference sequence). The CDR3 spans 13 residues. V was clipped by 5 bases and J by 5 bases, with 12 bases between them. As TCR cDNA was made by 5'RACE template switching, a universal primer site and UMIs were added. Each CDR3 protein gets one entry after TCRdb re-called the 5' RACE reads with MiXCR. The table shows 300,000 to 450,000 distinct CDR3 sequences, with 6.2% occurring only once. The sequence derives from a man aged 25-40 years who received the YFV17D yellow fever vaccine. Sequenced here: PBMCs, sampled 5 days after the yellow fever booster vaccination. The chain combines TRBV7-9 with TRBJ2-5; unclear D gene. CDR3 coding DNA: TGTGCCAGCAGCGCCTACCCCGTGGAGACCCAGTACTTC. Translating it yields CASSAYPVETQYF.